These 13 T cell receptor beta chains were sequenced from one sample in a study of T cells of healthy individuals. TCRdb redid the calling of the 5' RACE reads with MiXCR, one entry per CDR3 protein. The table shows 63,000 or so distinct CDR3 sequences, with 15% to 20% occurring only once. These receptors all stem from a human donor in good health.

The DNA for the CDR3 is TGTGCCAGCAGTTATTTACAGGGGCGCGGAAAGAGGTCCTACAATGAGCAGTTCTTC. Translation: CASSYLQGRGKRSYNEQFF. The chain joins TRBV6-5 to TRBJ2-1, with 7 bases fitting TRBD1. The CDR3 sequence is 19 residues long. Germline values: CDR1 MNHEY, CDR2 SVGAGI. The V segment lost 3 bases and the J segment 1 base; nucleotides outside the gene matches: 15.

This chain joins TRBV6-5 and TRBJ1-1; D may be TRBD1 (5 bases). CDR1 is MNHEY, CDR2 SVGAGI, per germline. The V gene lost 10 bases and the J gene lost 2 bases, with 14 bases spanning the gap. The CDR3 runs 13 residues. The DNA of the CDR3 is TGTGCCAACTGTGGGGCCCCCAACACTGAAGCTTTCTTT. It is translated as CANCGAPNTEAFF.

The rearrangement joins TRBV14 to TRBJ1-1; perhaps TRBD1 as D (5 bases). The CDR3 has 15 amino acids. The germline V and J ends were trimmed by 6 bases and 4 bases, with 18 bases remaining between them. The V gene's germline CDR1 is SGHDN and CDR2 FVKESK. DNA of the CDR3: TGTGCCAGCAGTTCAACGGGGGGAGGTGCCACTGAAGCTTTCTTT. Amino acid sequence: CASSSTGGGATEAFF.

This clonotype has a count of ten or more. The V call is TRBV10-3, the J call TRBJ2-7; D remains unclear. There are 12 residues in the CDR3. V lost 11 bases to trimming and J lost 2 bases, with 13 bases between them. Looked up from germline, CDR1 is ENHRY and CDR2 is SYGVKD. The CDR3 here is CAFATDTYEQYF. In DNA, the CDR3 is TGTGCCTTTGCGACGGATACCTACGAGCAGTACTTC.

This clonotype appeared a few times. This rearrangement joins TRBV7-6 to TRBJ2-7, with D tentatively TRBD1 or TRBD2 (5 bases each). The CDR3 length is 15 residues. V lost 5 bases, J lost 5 bases, and 19 bases lay in between. CDR1 is SGHVS and CDR2 is FNYEAQ in the germline V gene. Written as DNA, the CDR3 is TGTGCCAGCAGCGACATCGGGACCAGTCCCCACGAGCAGTACTTC. Residues: CASSDIGTSPHEQYF.

CDR3: CASRGAYEQYF. Here the CDR3 DNA reads TGTGCCAGCAGGGGGGCCTACGAGCAGTACTTC. V and J are TRBV7-9 and TRBJ2-7, with D perhaps matching TRBD1 or TRBD2 (5 bases each). Looked up from germline, CDR1 is SEHNR and CDR2 is FQNEAQ (reference sequence). The CDR3 spans 11 residues. V gave up 6 bases and J gave up 2 bases, with 5 bases separating them.

In this sample, this clonotype turned up many times. The rearrangement joins TRBV20-1 to TRBJ2-1, with D perhaps TRBD2 (7 bases). The V gene lost 3 bases and the J gene lost 5 bases, with 14 bases spanning the gap. The CDR3 runs 14 residues. In germline, CDR1 is DFQATT, CDR2 SNEGSKA (reference sequence). The CDR3 DNA sequence: TGCAGTGCTAGGCAAGGCGGGGGCAACAATGAGCAGTTCTTC. It translates to CSARQGGGNNEQFF.

The chain recombines TRBV28 with TRBJ2-7, with 7 bases that match TRBD2. This CDR3 spans 16 amino acids. The ends lost 6 bases at V and 0 bases at J; junction bases unmatched: 11. Germline-derived CDR1 and CDR2 are MDHEN and SYDVKM. The CDR3 bases are TGTGCCAGCAGACCGACTGGGCGGGGGAGCTCCTACGAGCAGTACTTC. It encodes CASRPTGRGSSYEQYF.

This chain uses TRBV1 with TRBJ2-1; TRBD1 is taken as the D call from the table, unchecked against the DNA. TRBV1 is annotated as a pseudogene. The CDR3 contains 18 residues. CDR3 nucleotides: TGCACCAGCAGCCAGGGGACGGAACCGCAGGTCTCCTACAATGAGCAGTTCTTC. Protein: CTSSQGTEPQVSYNEQFF.

The genes are TRBV2 and TRBJ2-7; D possibly matches TRBD1 or TRBD2 (5 bases each). Germline V lookup: CDR1 SNHLY, CDR2 FYNNEI. V was cut by 6 bases and J by 3 bases, with 15 bases left in between. This CDR3 spans 14 amino acids. The chain's CDR3 is CASSKEGRDYEQYF. CDR3 DNA sequence: TGTGCCAGCAGCAAAGAGGGCAGGGACTACGAGCAGTACTTC. Full variable domain (remainder filled in from reference TRBV2 and TRBJ2-7): EPEVTQTPSHQVTQMGQEVILRCVPISNHLYFYWYRQILGQKVEFLVSFYNNEISEKSEIFDDQFSVERPDGSNFTLKIRSTKLEDSAMYFCASSKEGRDYEQYFGPGTRLTVT.

This clonotype appeared a few times. The chain combines TRBV2 with TRBJ2-1; the D gene is possibly TRBD2 (7 bases). Trimming cost V 6 bases and J 8 bases, with 8 bases left between them. The CDR3 consists of 11 residues. Germline assignment: CDR1 SNHLY and CDR2 FYNNEI. The CDR3 nucleotides read TGTGCCAGCAGAGGGGGGGATGAGCAGTTCTTC. Amino acid sequence: CASRGGDEQFF.

This clonotype has more than one count but fewer than ten. The genes are TRBV28 and TRBJ2-3; a possible D gene is TRBD2 (5 bases). From germline, CDR1 is MDHEN and CDR2 SYDVKM. This CDR3 contains 16 residues. V shed 2 bases and J shed 0 bases, with 12 bases lying between them. The CDR3 loop reads CASSLIGLASTDTQYF. As DNA, the CDR3 is TGTGCCAGCAGTTTAATTGGTCTAGCCAGCACAGATACGCAGTATTTT.

This clonotype was observed at least ten times. This chain uses TRBV5-6 with TRBJ2-1; maybe TRBD1 (6 bases). The CDR3 loop spans 14 amino acids. Trimming stripped 0 bases from V and 2 bases from J, with 6 bases between. CDR1 and CDR2 (germline): SGHDT, YYEEEE. CDR3 in DNA: TGTGCCAGCAGCTTGGGGACAGCCTACAATGAGCAGTTCTTC. This translates into CASSLGTAYNEQFF.